This TCR beta chain stems from a study of ipilimumab plus nivolumab after autologous stem cell transplantation (dated by TCRdb to 2020 to 2022). In the study overall: Trial patients received a median of roughly five ipilimumab doses and fewer than 10 nivolumab doses. The myeloma cohort included high-risk transplant-naive patients and patients relapsing within 3 years of a first autologous transplant. The intent-to-treat population of the trial was made up of thirty-five patients. Patients undergoing autologous transplant for high-risk diffuse large B cell lymphoma, mature T cell lymphoma, or multiple myeloma were enrolled in the trial. Beyond this particular receptor, the publication reports: According to the authors, a biologic rationale for studying the approach further came from T cell receptor repertoire, regulatory T cell phenotype and gut microbiota profiles. Combined checkpoint inhibition appeared tolerable as post-transplant consolidation, according to the authors' conclusion.

Libraries were built with the immunoSEQ multiplex PCR assay. Imported from immuneACCESS, the table was reduced by TCRdb to in-frame sequences with V and J called. These copies leave out some clones; in studies compared against another copy, an unresolved V gene accounts for under half, and the cause of the remainder is not known. In all, the sample holds tens of thousands of clones, and 92% of those were seen once. Roughly 0.9% of the sample is taken by the ten largest. This clone was counted once. Its recognized antigen is unknown. No much larger clone is present one base from it, and per-base qualities are unavailable. Checkpoint therapy began 14 to 28 days after autologous transplant, with ipilimumab given at 1 mg/kg intravenously on day 1 of selected weeks. The nivolumab dose was 3 mg/kg intravenously, delivered on day 1 of weeks 1, 4, 7, 10, and every two weeks through week 26. This Phase Ib clinical trial tested ipilimumab plus nivolumab, a combined checkpoint inhibition, as consolidation after autologous stem cell transplantation.

The germline V gene (reference sequence) supplies CDR1 SEHNR and CDR2 FQNEAQ. At the junction V is shortened by 5 bases and J by 0 bases, with 11 bases in between. The CDR3 spans 14 residues, from the cysteine through the phenylalanine. Only CDR3 DNA remains: 42 bases, in frame from the first base. The clonotype was recovered from a male donor with multiple myeloma. Here the chain combines TRBV7-9 and TRBJ2-7, with a weak D call of TRBD1 (6 bases match). This sample comprised PBMCs, obtained in a trial of ipilimumab plus nivolumab as post-transplant consolidation. The DNA sequence is as follows: TGTGCCAGCAGCCAAGGGGGTTTCTCCTACGAGCAGTACTTC. Translation gives CASSQGGFSYEQYF.